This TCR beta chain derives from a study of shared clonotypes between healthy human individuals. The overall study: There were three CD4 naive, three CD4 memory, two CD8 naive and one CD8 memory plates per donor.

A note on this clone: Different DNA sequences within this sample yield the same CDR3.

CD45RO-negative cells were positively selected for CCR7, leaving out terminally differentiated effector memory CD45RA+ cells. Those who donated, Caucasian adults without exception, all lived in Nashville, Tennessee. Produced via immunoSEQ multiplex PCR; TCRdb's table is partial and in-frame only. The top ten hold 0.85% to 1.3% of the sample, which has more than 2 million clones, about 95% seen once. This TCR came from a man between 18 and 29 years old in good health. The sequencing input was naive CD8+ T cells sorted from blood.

CDR3 nucleotide sequence: TGTGCCAGCAGCGAGACAGGACCCTACGAGCAGTACTTC. Translated, it gives CASSETGPYEQYF. The chain uses TRBV6-1 and TRBJ2-7; D is perhaps TRBD1 (6 bases). This CDR3 spans 13 amino acids. Germline V gene sequence: CDR1 MNHNS, CDR2 SASEGT. Trimming left V 6 bases short and J 2 bases short, with 11 bases between.